The present TCR beta chain was sequenced within a study of blood T cells in healthy people across ages. Study-level information: T cells yielded about one barcoded beta molecule per two cells through template switching.

Total RNA was isolated from each sample in quantities of at least 5 micrograms. Looked up from germline, CDR1 is MDHEN and CDR2 is SYDVKM. Trimming pared 2 bases from V and 11 bases from J, leaving 12 bases between. The CDR3 loop spans 12 amino acids. Together with a sample-barcoded 5' primer, a J-beta primer mix was included in a second PCR lasting roughly 7 to 11 cycles. Every cDNA molecule carried a tag from a template-switch adaptor bearing 12 random nucleotides. TCRdb used MiXCR to reprocess the 5' RACE reads, holding one entry per CDR3 protein. The sample consists of roughly 1,800,000 distinct CDR3 sequences, around 48% of them appearing once. The table lists this clonotype with a few counts.

Material: blood. The sequence was collected from a woman aged 40 to 50 in good health. The chain is built from TRBV28 and TRBJ2-5; D might be TRBD2 (6 bases). CDR3 nucleotides: TGTGCCAGCAGTTTAGGAGGGGCTGGGCAGTACTTC. Residues: CASSLGGAGQYF.